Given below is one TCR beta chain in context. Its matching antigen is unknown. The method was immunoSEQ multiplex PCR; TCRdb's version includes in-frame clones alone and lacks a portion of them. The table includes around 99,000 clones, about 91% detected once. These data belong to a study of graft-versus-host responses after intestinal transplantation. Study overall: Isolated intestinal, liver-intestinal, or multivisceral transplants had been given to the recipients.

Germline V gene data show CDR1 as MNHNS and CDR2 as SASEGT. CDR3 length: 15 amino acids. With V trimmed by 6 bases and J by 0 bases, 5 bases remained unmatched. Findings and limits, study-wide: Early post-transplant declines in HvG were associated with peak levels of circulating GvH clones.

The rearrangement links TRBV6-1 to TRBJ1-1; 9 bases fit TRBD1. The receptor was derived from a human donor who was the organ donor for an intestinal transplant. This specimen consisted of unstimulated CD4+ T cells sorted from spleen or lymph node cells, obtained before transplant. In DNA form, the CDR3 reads TGTGCCAGCAGAGACAGGGGGGATATGAACACTGAAGCTTTCTTT. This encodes CASRDRGDMNTEAFF.